This T cell receptor beta chain was identified in a study of Graves' ophthalmopathy and Graves' hyperthyroidism. This clonotype has ten or more counts. Germline V gives CDR1 SGDLS, CDR2 YYNGEE. V was shortened by 3 bases and J by 3 bases, with 15 bases between the two germline ends. This CDR3 comprises 15 residues. Amplified TCR beta CDR3 regions were obtained using RNA transcripts as template. A first-round RT-PCR used HTBI primers, followed by a second-round multiplex PCR. TCRdb reprocessed the multiplex PCR reads with MiXCR, giving one entry per CDR3 protein. The data contain about 640,000 distinct CDR3 sequences, approximately 39% of them singletons.

What was sequenced was peripheral blood. The rearrangement joins TRBV9 to TRBJ1-2; D possibly corresponds to TRBD1 (6 bases). This receptor was identified in an adult man with Graves' ophthalmopathy. The CDR3 nucleotides are TGTGCCAGCAGCGGCGCCGGGGGCCCGGACTATGGCTACACCTTC. This translates into CASSGAGGPDYGYTF.